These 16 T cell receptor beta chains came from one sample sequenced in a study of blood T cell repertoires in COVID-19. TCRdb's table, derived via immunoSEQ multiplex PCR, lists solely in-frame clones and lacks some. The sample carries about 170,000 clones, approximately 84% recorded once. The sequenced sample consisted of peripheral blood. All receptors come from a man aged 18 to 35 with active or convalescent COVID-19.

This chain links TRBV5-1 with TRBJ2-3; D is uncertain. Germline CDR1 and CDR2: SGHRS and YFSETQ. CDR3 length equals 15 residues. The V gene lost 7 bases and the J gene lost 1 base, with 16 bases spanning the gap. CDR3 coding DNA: TGCGCCAGCCAAGTCTTGTCGACTGGCACAGATACGCAGTATTTT. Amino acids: CASQVLSTGTDTQYF.

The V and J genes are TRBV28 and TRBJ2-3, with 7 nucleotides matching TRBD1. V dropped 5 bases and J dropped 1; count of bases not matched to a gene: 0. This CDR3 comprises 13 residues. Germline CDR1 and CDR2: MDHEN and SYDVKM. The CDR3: CASSGQGTDTQYF. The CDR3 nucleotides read TGTGCCAGCAGTGGACAGGGCACAGATACGCAGTATTTT. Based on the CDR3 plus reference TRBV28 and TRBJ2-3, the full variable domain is DVKVTQSSRYLVKRTGEKVFLECVQDMDHENMFWYRQDPGLGLRLIYFSYDVKMKEKGDIPEGYSVSREKKERFSLILESASTNQTSMYLCASSGQGTDTQYFGPGTRLTVL.

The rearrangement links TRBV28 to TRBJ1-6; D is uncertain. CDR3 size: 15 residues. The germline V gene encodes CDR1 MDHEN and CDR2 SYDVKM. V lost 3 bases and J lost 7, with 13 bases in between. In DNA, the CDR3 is TGTGCCAGCAGTTTTTCTGGCGGAAAGAATTCACCCCTCCACTTT. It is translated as CASSFSGGKNSPLHF.

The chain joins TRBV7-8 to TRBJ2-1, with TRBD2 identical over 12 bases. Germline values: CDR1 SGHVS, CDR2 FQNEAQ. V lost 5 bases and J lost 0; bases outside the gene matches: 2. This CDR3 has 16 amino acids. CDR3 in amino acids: CASSPTSGSSYNEQFF. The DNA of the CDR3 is TGTGCCAGCAGCCCGACTAGCGGGAGCTCCTACAATGAGCAGTTCTTC.

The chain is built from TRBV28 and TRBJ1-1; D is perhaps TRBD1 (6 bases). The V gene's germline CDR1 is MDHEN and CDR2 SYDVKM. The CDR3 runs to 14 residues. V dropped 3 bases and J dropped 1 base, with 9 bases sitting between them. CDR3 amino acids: CASSLKTGNTEAFF. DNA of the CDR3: TGTGCCAGCAGTTTGAAGACAGGGAACACTGAAGCTTTCTTT.

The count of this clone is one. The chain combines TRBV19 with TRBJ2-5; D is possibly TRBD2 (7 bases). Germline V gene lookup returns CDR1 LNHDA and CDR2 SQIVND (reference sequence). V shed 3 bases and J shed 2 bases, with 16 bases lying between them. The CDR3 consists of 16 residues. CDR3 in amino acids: CASSIGGGGGQETQYF. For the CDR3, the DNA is TGTGCCAGTAGTATCGGAGGGGGGGGAGGTCAAGAGACCCAGTACTTC. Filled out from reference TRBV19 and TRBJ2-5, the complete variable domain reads DGGITQSPKYLFRKEGQNVTLSCEQNLNHDAMYWYRQDPGQGLRLIYYSQIVNDFQKGDIAEGYSVSREKKESFPLTVTSAQKNPTAFYLCASSIGGGGGQETQYFGPGTRLLVL.

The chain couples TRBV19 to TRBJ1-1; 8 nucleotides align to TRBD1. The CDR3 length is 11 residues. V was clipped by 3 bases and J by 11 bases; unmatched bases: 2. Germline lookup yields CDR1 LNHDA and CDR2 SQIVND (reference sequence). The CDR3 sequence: CASSMTGAAFF. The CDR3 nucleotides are TGTGCCAGTAGTATGACAGGGGCCGCTTTCTTT.

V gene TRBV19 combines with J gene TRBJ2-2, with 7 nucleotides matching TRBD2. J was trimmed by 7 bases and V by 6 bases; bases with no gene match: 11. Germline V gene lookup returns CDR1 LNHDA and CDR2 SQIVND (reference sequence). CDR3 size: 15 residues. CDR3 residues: CASSRETGRGGELFF. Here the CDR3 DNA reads TGTGCCAGTAGCCGGGAGACGGGGAGGGGCGGGGAGCTGTTTTTT. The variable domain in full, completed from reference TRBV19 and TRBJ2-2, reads DGGITQSPKYLFRKEGQNVTLSCEQNLNHDAMYWYRQDPGQGLRLIYYSQIVNDFQKGDIAEGYSVSREKKESFPLTVTSAQKNPTAFYLCASSRETGRGGELFFGEGSRLTVL.

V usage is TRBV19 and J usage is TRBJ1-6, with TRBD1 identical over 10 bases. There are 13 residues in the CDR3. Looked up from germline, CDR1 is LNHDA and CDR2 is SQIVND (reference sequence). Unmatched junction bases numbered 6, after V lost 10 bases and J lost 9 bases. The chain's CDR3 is CATRQGAGSPLHF. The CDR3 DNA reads TGTGCCACTAGACAGGGGGCAGGTTCACCCCTCCACTTT. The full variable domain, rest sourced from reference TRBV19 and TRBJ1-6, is DGGITQSPKYLFRKEGQNVTLSCEQNLNHDAMYWYRQDPGQGLRLIYYSQIVNDFQKGDIAEGYSVSREKKESFPLTVTSAQKNPTAFYLCATRQGAGSPLHFGNGTRLTVT.

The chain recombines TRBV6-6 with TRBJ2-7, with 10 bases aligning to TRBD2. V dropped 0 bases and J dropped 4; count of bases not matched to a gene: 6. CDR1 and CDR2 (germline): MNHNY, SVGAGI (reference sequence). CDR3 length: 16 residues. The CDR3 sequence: CASSYSSGGVSYEQYF. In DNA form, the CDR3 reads TGTGCCAGCAGTTACTCAAGCGGGGGGGTATCTTACGAGCAGTACTTC.

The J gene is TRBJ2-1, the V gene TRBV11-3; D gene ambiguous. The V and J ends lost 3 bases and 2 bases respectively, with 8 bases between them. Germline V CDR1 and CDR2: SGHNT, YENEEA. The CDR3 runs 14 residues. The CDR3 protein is CASSFGSTYNEQFF. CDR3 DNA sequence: TGTGCCAGCAGCTTCGGTTCTACCTACAATGAGCAGTTCTTC.

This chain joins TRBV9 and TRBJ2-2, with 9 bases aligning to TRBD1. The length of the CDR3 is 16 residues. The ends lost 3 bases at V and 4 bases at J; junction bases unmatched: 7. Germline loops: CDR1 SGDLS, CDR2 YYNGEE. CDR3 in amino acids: CASSAAGTGITGELFF. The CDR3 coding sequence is TGTGCCAGCAGCGCCGCCGGGACAGGGATCACCGGGGAGCTGTTTTTT.

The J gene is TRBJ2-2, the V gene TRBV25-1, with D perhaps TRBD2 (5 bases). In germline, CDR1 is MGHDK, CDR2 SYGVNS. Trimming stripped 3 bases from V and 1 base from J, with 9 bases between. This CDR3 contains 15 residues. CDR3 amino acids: CASSEALGNTGELFF. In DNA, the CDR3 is TGTGCCAGCAGTGAGGCACTAGGGAACACCGGGGAGCTGTTTTTT. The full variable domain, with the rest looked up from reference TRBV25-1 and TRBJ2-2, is EADIYQTPRYLVIGTGKKITLECSQTMGHDKMYWYQQDPGMELHLIHYSYGVNSTEKGDLSSESTVSRIRTEHFPLTLESARPSHTSQYLCASSEALGNTGELFFGEGSRLTVL.

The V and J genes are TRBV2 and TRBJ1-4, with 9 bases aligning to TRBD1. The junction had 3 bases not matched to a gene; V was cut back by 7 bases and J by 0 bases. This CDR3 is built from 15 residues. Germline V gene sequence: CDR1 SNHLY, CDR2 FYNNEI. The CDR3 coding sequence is TGTGCCAGCACCCGGGACAGGGCAACTAATGAAAAACTGTTTTTT. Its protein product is CASTRDRATNEKLFF.

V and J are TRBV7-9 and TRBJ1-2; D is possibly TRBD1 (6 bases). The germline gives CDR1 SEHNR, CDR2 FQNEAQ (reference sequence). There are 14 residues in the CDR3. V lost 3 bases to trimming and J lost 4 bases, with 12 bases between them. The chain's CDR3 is CASSLTGTTYGYTF. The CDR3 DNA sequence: TGTGCCAGCAGCTTGACCGGGACAACCTATGGCTACACCTTC.

The CDR3 coding sequence is TGCGCCAGCAGCCAAGCTGCTCGACAGGGAAGGGAGTCCCTCCACTTT. It encodes CASSQAARQGRESLHF. V is TRBV4-1 and J is TRBJ1-6; the match to TRBD1 covers 7 bases. Per the germline V gene, CDR1 is MGHRA and CDR2 is YSYEKL. The length of the CDR3 is 16 residues. The trim removed 1 base at V and 14 bases at J, leaving 14 bases unmatched.